This record concerns one T cell receptor beta chain sequence. These data come from a study of OX40 agonist ivuxolimab in advanced cancers. The ends lost 2 bases at V and 10 bases at J; junction bases unmatched: 6. CDR3 size: 15 residues. CDR1 and CDR2 from the germline V gene are SGHAT and FQNNGV. The data were produced by immunoSEQ multiplex PCR, yet TCRdb's version contains in-frame clones alone and is incomplete. Of under 100,000 clones detected, 84% appear once; the ten largest clones hold 4.5% to 5.5%. Sequenced here: CD4+ or CD8+ T cells sorted from blood, sampled in a trial of the OX40 agonist ivuxolimab. V gene TRBV11-2 combines with J gene TRBJ1-6; 9 positions agree with TRBD1. This sequence was found in an adult with an advanced solid tumor such as melanoma, head and neck, liver or kidney cancer. CDR3: CASSLLTGGKSPLHF. The DNA for the CDR3 is TGTGCCAGCAGCTTATTAACAGGGGGCAAGTCACCCCTCCACTTT.